The 22 T cell receptor beta chains below come from one sample, sequenced in a study of high-grade serous ovarian cancer treatment subgroups. The protocol was immunoSEQ multiplex PCR, while the TCRdb copy is restricted to in-frame clones and leaves out a portion. This table has hundreds of clones, 73% appearing once. The tumor samples were collected prior to definitive surgery or chemotherapy. Input material: tumor tissue. Receptor source: a human donor with high-grade serous ovarian cancer.

The V call is TRBV5-6, the J call TRBJ2-5; the D call may be TRBD1 or TRBD2 (5 bases each). The V and J ends lost 4 bases and 5 bases respectively, with 15 bases between them. The germline V gene encodes CDR1 SGHDT and CDR2 YYEEEE. The length of the CDR3 is 14 residues. CDR3 DNA: TGTGCCAGCAGCACGGGGCTAGAATTGGAGACCCAGTACTTC. Protein product: CASSTGLELETQYF. The complete variable domain, with remaining parts taken from reference TRBV5-6 and TRBJ2-5, reads DAGVTQSPTHLIKTRGQQVTLRCSPKSGHDTVSWYQQALGQGPQFIFQYYEEEERQRGNFPDRFSGHQFPNYSSELNVNALLLGDSALYLCASSTGLELETQYFGPGTRLLVL.

V gene TRBV27 combines with J gene TRBJ2-4; D not certain. CDR3 length: 13 amino acids. Trimming took 4 bases from V and 0 from J, leaving 4 bases between them. Germline V gene data show CDR1 as MNHEY and CDR2 as SMNVEV (reference sequence). The CDR3 reads CASSSLAKNIQYF. The CDR3 bases are TGTGCCAGCAGTTCCCTAGCCAAAAACATTCAGTACTTC.

This chain links TRBV2 with TRBJ2-6; D gene uncertain. The CDR3 covers 15 residues. In germline, CDR1 is SNHLY, CDR2 FYNNEI. Trimming cost V 5 bases and J 0 bases, with 8 bases left between them. The CDR3 nucleotides read TGTGCCAGCAGTAGCCTCAGCTCTGGGGCCAACGTCCTGACTTTC. Its protein is CASSSLSSGANVLTF.

The chain couples TRBV6-4 to TRBJ2-1; D might be TRBD1 (6 bases). Trimming cost V 0 bases and J 4 bases, with 7 bases left between them. CDR1 and CDR2 from the germline V gene are MRHNA and SNTAGT. The CDR3 totals 14 residues. CDR3: CASSDSGAYNEQFF. The CDR3 region has the DNA TGTGCCAGCAGTGACTCGGGGGCGTACAATGAGCAGTTCTTC.

The gene calls are TRBV11-2 and TRBJ2-3; D gene unclear. The germline V and J ends were trimmed by 4 bases and 6 bases, with 5 bases remaining between them. The CDR3 loop spans 11 amino acids. From germline, CDR1 is SGHAT and CDR2 FQNNGV. In nucleotides, the CDR3 is TGTGCCAGCAGCTCAGGTGATACGCAGTATTTT. Its translation is CASSSGDTQYF.

V and J are TRBV5-1 and TRBJ2-1; D gene unclear. Deletions cut 0 bases from V and 3 bases from J, with 7 bases between. The length of the CDR3 is 14 residues. Looked up from germline, CDR1 is SGHRS and CDR2 is YFSETQ. The CDR3 DNA follows: TGCGCCAGCAGCTTGGGACTGCACTACAATGAGCAGTTCTTC. Translation gives CASSLGLHYNEQFF.

Only a few counts were recorded for this clone. The rearrangement uses TRBV2 and TRBJ2-7, with D perhaps TRBD1 (5 bases). CDR1 is SNHLY and CDR2 is FYNNEI in the germline V gene. V lost 6 bases and J 1 base, leaving 10 bases between the germline ends. This CDR3 spans 13 amino acids. The CDR3 DNA reads TGTGCCAGCAGCTGGCAGGGTTCCTACGAGCAGTACTTC. As protein: CASSWQGSYEQYF.

The rearrangement links TRBV2 to TRBJ1-1; 9 bases agree with TRBD1. J gave up 9 bases and V 6 bases, and 2 bases lay outside the gene matches. Looked up from germline, CDR1 is SNHLY and CDR2 is FYNNEI. The CDR3 covers 11 residues. The CDR3 sequence: CASRQGAKAFF. CDR3 nucleotide sequence: TGTGCCAGCAGACAGGGGGCGAAAGCTTTCTTT.

The chain is built from TRBV28 and TRBJ1-5; no clear D. In germline, CDR1 is MDHEN, CDR2 SYDVKM. The CDR3 has 14 amino acids. The V end was cut by 4 bases, the J end by 0 bases, with 7 bases between. The DNA for the CDR3 is TGTGCCAGCAGTTGGCAGATTAGCAATCAGCCCCAGCATTTT. Translated: CASSWQISNQPQHF.

This clone came up a few times. J is TRBJ2-5 and V is TRBV28; 8 bases are shared with TRBD1. V was clipped by 5 bases and J by 2 bases; unmatched bases: 4. The CDR3 spans 14 residues. Germline loops: CDR1 MDHEN, CDR2 SYDVKM. The CDR3 DNA follows: TGTGCCAGCAGTCGGGACAGGTTACAAGAGACCCAGTACTTC. Protein sequence: CASSRDRLQETQYF.

This CDR3 is CASKGGGASTDTQYF. Here the CDR3 DNA reads TGTGCCAGTAAAGGCGGGGGGGCCAGCACAGATACGCAGTATTTT. The rearrangement links TRBV19 to TRBJ2-3, with 9 positions matching TRBD2. The V and J ends lost 7 bases and 0 bases, in that order; junction bases with no gene match: 5. Germline loops: CDR1 LNHDA, CDR2 SQIVND (reference sequence). This CDR3 is built from 15 residues.

This chain connects TRBV5-6 to TRBJ2-2; 7 bases map to TRBD2. CDR1 SGHDT and CDR2 YYEEEE come from the germline V gene. This CDR3 is built from 12 residues. With V trimmed by 5 bases and J by 5 bases, 0 bases remained unmatched. This chain's CDR3 is CASRRGTGELFF. CDR3 sequence (DNA): TGTGCCAGCAGGCGGGGGACCGGGGAGCTGTTTTTT.

This clone occurred a few times. The V call is TRBV30, the J call TRBJ1-6; no clear D. The CDR3 is 14 amino acids. Germline-derived CDR1 and CDR2 are GTSNPN and SVGIG (reference sequence). Deletions cut 4 bases from V and 8 bases from J, with 15 bases between. This CDR3 reads CAWTHGGVDSPLHF. As DNA, the CDR3 is TGTGCCTGGACCCACGGCGGGGTGGATTCACCCCTCCACTTT.

J is TRBJ2-3 and V is TRBV14; possible D gene TRBD2, 6 bases. V gave up 2 bases and J gave up 0 bases, with 15 bases separating them. The V gene's germline CDR1 is SGHDN and CDR2 FVKESK. The CDR3 contains 17 residues. Here the CDR3 DNA reads TGTGCCAGCAGCCAATCTACTAGCTACCCTAGCACAGATACGCAGTATTTT. Residues: CASSQSTSYPSTDTQYF.

This clone has more than one count but fewer than ten. CDR3 nucleotides: TGTGCCTGGGCCGGGCAAACAGGTGATACGCAGTATTTT. Its protein product is CAWAGQTGDTQYF. The chain uses TRBV30 and TRBJ2-3; tentative D call: TRBD1 (5 bases). Germline V CDR1 and CDR2: GTSNPN, SVGIG (reference sequence). The V end was cut by 5 bases, the J end by 6 bases, with 15 bases between. This CDR3 has 13 residues.

This clone was counted a single time. This chain uses TRBV7-2 with TRBJ2-7; 7 positions agree with TRBD1. This CDR3 contains 17 residues. Unmatched junction bases numbered 14, after V lost 6 bases and J lost 0 bases. CDR1 is SGHTA, CDR2 FQGNSA, per germline. CDR3 bases: TGTGCCAGCAGTTCTCCGGGACAGACATCCCTCTCCTACGAGCAGTACTTC. Its translation is CASSSPGQTSLSYEQYF.

The chain is built from TRBV29-1 and TRBJ2-3, with TRBD1 matching 8 bases. The germline V gene has CDR1 SQVTM and CDR2 ANQGSEA. After removal of 3 bases from V and 1 base from J, the junction contained 3 bases not matched to a gene. CDR3 size: 14 residues. DNA of the CDR3: TGCAGCGTTGATGACAGGGGCGGCACAGATACGCAGTATTTT. It codes for CSVDDRGGTDTQYF.

This chain connects TRBV9 to TRBJ1-1, with D tentatively TRBD1 (6 bases). V was cut by 3 bases and J by 2 bases, with 14 bases left in between. In germline, CDR1 is SGDLS, CDR2 YYNGEE. The CDR3 has 15 amino acids. The DNA of the CDR3 is TGTGCCAGCAGCGGGACCGGGACAATAAACACTGAAGCTTTCTTT. Protein product: CASSGTGTINTEAFF.

The chain has TRBV11-2 and TRBJ2-2, with 13 bases fitting TRBD2. The ends lost 1 base at V and 12 bases at J; junction bases unmatched: 5. CDR1 and CDR2 (germline): SGHAT, FQNNGV. The CDR3 is 15 amino acids. CDR3 nucleotide sequence: TGTGCCAGCAGCTTAGGCCCGGGACTAGCGGGGAAGCTGTTTTTT. Translation: CASSLGPGLAGKLFF. The variable domain in full, completed from reference TRBV11-2 and TRBJ2-2, reads EAGVAQSPRYKIIEKRQSVAFWCNPISGHATLYWYQQILGQGPKLLIQFQNNGVVDDSQLPKDRFSAERLKGVDSTLKIQPAKLEDSAVYLCASSLGPGLAGKLFFGEGSRLTVL.

J is TRBJ2-5 and V is TRBV9; D may be TRBD1 or TRBD2 (6 bases each). V lost 4 bases and J lost 5, with 15 bases in between. This CDR3 has 14 residues. Germline values: CDR1 SGDLS, CDR2 YYNGEE. The CDR3, as DNA: TGTGCCAGCAGCCCCTTAACAGGGAGGGAGACCCAGTACTTC. Translating it yields CASSPLTGRETQYF.

The J gene is TRBJ2-6, the V gene TRBV5-6; 10 nucleotides match TRBD1. CDR3 length: 18 residues. V was clipped by 4 bases and J by 3 bases; unmatched bases: 10. The germline V gene encodes CDR1 SGHDT and CDR2 YYEEEE. The CDR3 loop is CASSPATGGAGGANVLTF. The CDR3, as DNA: TGTGCCAGCAGCCCCGCGACAGGGGGCGCAGGTGGGGCCAACGTCCTGACTTTC.

The chain combines TRBV6-5 with TRBJ1-5; the D is unclear. The V end was cut by 6 bases, the J end by 3 bases, with 6 bases between. This CDR3 region has 12 residues. From germline, CDR1 is MNHEY and CDR2 SVGAGI. This CDR3 reads CASSHDNQPQHF. The CDR3 DNA is TGTGCCAGCAGCCACGACAATCAGCCCCAGCATTTT.